Listed here are 5 T cell receptor beta chains from one sample, sequenced in a study of identical twins. TCRdb re-called the 5' RACE reads through MiXCR, storing one row per CDR3 protein. The repertoire holds some 96,000 distinct CDR3 sequences, 5.9% seen once, with roughly 12% in the top ten. The specimen sequenced was memory T cells sorted from blood. The receptors shown here come from a woman between 50 and 59 years old in good health.

This clonotype was counted only a few times. The chain carries TRBV10-3 and TRBJ2-3, with 8 nucleotides matching TRBD2. The germline V gene encodes CDR1 ENHRY and CDR2 SYGVKD. Germline trimming cut 0 bases from V and 7 bases from J; bases unmatched to any gene: 6. The CDR3 has 15 amino acids. CDR3 DNA: TGTGCCATCAGTGAGTCGACTAGCGCAGCATATACGCAGTATTTT. It codes for CAISESTSAAYTQYF.

This clonotype was observed many times. V is TRBV11-2 and J is TRBJ2-5; D is unclear. The length of the CDR3 is 12 residues. CDR1 and CDR2 (germline): SGHAT, FQNNGV. Trimming took 5 bases from V and 5 from J, leaving 9 bases between them. The CDR3 bases are TGTGCCAGCAGCCCCACAGACGAGACCCAGTACTTC. This sequence encodes CASSPTDETQYF.

This clonotype was counted ten times or more. This chain uses TRBV11-2 with TRBJ2-5; TRBD1 matches at 7 bases. The CDR3 consists of 14 residues. V lost 5 bases to trimming and J lost 10 bases; unmatched junction nucleotides: 13. Germline V gives CDR1 SGHAT, CDR2 FQNNGV. CDR3 protein: CASSPLDKGALQYF. The CDR3 DNA follows: TGTGCCAGCAGCCCCCTCGACAAGGGGGCTCTCCAGTACTTC.

The sample holds many counts of this clonotype. The chain is built from TRBV6-5 and TRBJ2-2, with TRBD1 matching over 7 bases. The germline V gene has CDR1 MNHEY and CDR2 SVGAGI. V lost 2 bases and J lost 4; bases outside the gene matches: 10. This CDR3 has 17 residues. The CDR3 DNA follows: TGTGCCAGCAGTTACCTGGGACAGCTAGTAGTCACCGGGGAGCTGTTTTTT. Translated: CASSYLGQLVVTGELFF.

This clonotype was seen ten or more times. The chain joins TRBV7-8 to TRBJ1-4, with unresolved D. Looked up from germline, CDR1 is SGHVS and CDR2 is FQNEAQ. The germline V and J ends were trimmed by 7 bases and 4 bases, with 16 bases remaining between them. The CDR3 consists of 15 residues. The CDR3 nucleotides are TGTGCCAGCAAAAGATGGGTTTCCGATAATGAAAAACTGTTTTTT. Translation: CASKRWVSDNEKLFF.